These 19 T cell receptor beta chains originate from one sample sequenced in a study of Ad26.COV2.S vaccination and SARS-CoV-2 variants. Sample treatment: over 15 received Ad26.COV2.S at low or high dose, single or two shots; 5 received placebo; per-sample allocation not given. Collection of the samples took place on day 63 after the first injection of vaccine or placebo. Sequencing used immunoSEQ multiplex PCR; TCRdb keeps in-frame clones, though not all of them. The sample includes some 410,000 clones, around 93% seen only once; the top ten take around 1.7%. Sequencing was performed on peripheral blood, taken in a trial of Ad26.COV2.S vaccine versus placebo. These receptors all stem from a person aged 18-65 years who received the Ad26.COV2.S COVID-19 vaccine or a placebo.

The V gene is TRBV5-1, the J gene TRBJ1-2; D is possibly TRBD1 (5 bases). CDR3 length: 13 residues. Germline assignment: CDR1 SGHRS and CDR2 YFSETQ. The V gene lost 4 bases and the J gene lost 8 bases, with 15 bases spanning the gap. CDR3 sequence reads: CASSRDPQAGYTF. The DNA of the CDR3 is TGCGCCAGCAGCCGGGACCCCCAAGCCGGCTACACCTTC.

A single count supports this clone. CDR3 sequence reads: CASSLFGTGSYEQYF. The CDR3 DNA follows: TGTGCCAGCAGTTTATTCGGGACCGGCTCCTACGAGCAGTACTTC. The chain recombines TRBV28 with TRBJ2-7, with D possibly being TRBD1 or TRBD2 (5 bases each). Germline loops: CDR1 MDHEN, CDR2 SYDVKM. The CDR3 loop spans 15 amino acids. V lost 1 base to trimming and J lost 0 bases, with 10 bases between them.

V and J are TRBV6-5 and TRBJ1-3; D is unclear. Germline V gene lookup returns CDR1 MNHEY and CDR2 SVGAGI. The CDR3 loop spans 15 amino acids. V lost 5 bases to trimming and J lost 0 bases, with 11 bases between them. Written as DNA, the CDR3 is TGTGCCAGCAGTCCCCTGTCGAGCTCTGGAAACACCATATATTTT. Amino acid sequence: CASSPLSSSGNTIYF.

This chain connects TRBV5-1 to TRBJ2-1, with a weak D call TRBD1 (5 bases). This CDR3 is built from 16 residues. CDR1 SGHRS and CDR2 YFSETQ come from the germline V gene. Trimming took 2 bases from V and 5 from J, leaving 17 bases between them. As DNA, the CDR3 is TGCGCCAGCAGCTTAGTCGGCCAGGGAACTCACAATGAGCAGTTCTTC. Residues: CASSLVGQGTHNEQFF.

The chain combines TRBV9 with TRBJ2-5, with TRBD2 matching over 10 bases. Per the germline V gene, CDR1 is SGDLS and CDR2 is YYNGEE. The CDR3 is made up of 16 amino acids. Trimming took 1 base from V and 5 from J; bases not matched to a gene: 8. CDR3 sequence reads: CASSVLASGGGETQYF. DNA of the CDR3: TGTGCCAGCAGCGTACTCGCTAGCGGGGGAGGTGAGACCCAGTACTTC. Drawing the rest from reference TRBV9 and TRBJ2-5, the complete variable domain is DSGVTQTPKHLITATGQRVTLRCSPRSGDLSVYWYQQSLDQGLQFLIQYYNGEERAKGNILERFSAQQFPDLHSELNLSSLELGDSALYFCASSVLASGGGETQYFGPGTRLLVL.

The chain has TRBV5-1 and TRBJ2-5, with 8 positions matching TRBD2. The CDR3 loop spans 15 amino acids. Trimming at V came to 1 base and at J to 2 bases, leaving 4 bases not matched to a gene. Germline V gene data show CDR1 as SGHRS and CDR2 as YFSETQ. The CDR3 nucleotides read TGCGCCAGCAGCTTGCCGGGGGGGTCACAAGAGACCCAGTACTTC. Its protein is CASSLPGGSQETQYF. Full variable domain (rest looked up from reference TRBV5-1 and TRBJ2-5): KAGVTQTPRYLIKTRGQQVTLSCSPISGHRSVSWYQQTPGQGLQFLFEYFSETQRNKGNFPGRFSGRQFSNSRSEMNVSTLELGDSALYLCASSLPGGSQETQYFGPGTRLLVL.

The chain recombines TRBV5-4 with TRBJ1-2; TRBD1 is a possible D gene (5 bases). The CDR3 contains 14 residues. Trimming took off 3 bases at V and 8 bases at J, with 17 bases between the two ends. Germline CDR1 and CDR2: SGHNT and YYREEE (reference sequence). The CDR3 bases are TGTGCCAGCAGCTGGGGTCAGGGTATTAGGGGCTACACCTTC. This translates into CASSWGQGIRGYTF.

The chain uses TRBV18 and TRBJ2-2; perhaps D is TRBD1 or TRBD2 (6 bases each). Germline CDR1 is KGHSH and CDR2 is LQKENI. This CDR3 comprises 17 residues. With 2 bases removed from V and 1 base from J, the gap between germline ends came to 14 bases. CDR3 amino acids: CASSPVQGGGNTGELFF. The CDR3 nucleotides read TGTGCCAGCTCACCAGTACAGGGAGGAGGGAACACCGGGGAGCTGTTTTTT.

The genes are TRBV4-3 and TRBJ2-5; D may match TRBD1 or TRBD2 (6 bases each). The V end was cut by 2 bases, the J end by 0 bases, with 13 bases between. The CDR3 has 16 residues. CDR1 is LGHNA and CDR2 is YSLEER in the germline V gene. CDR3 sequence: CASSQRTGGYQETQYF. The CDR3, as DNA: TGCGCCAGCAGCCAAAGGACCGGGGGCTACCAAGAGACCCAGTACTTC.

CDR3 DNA sequence: TGTGCCAGCATTGGACTAGCGGGGGTAGCCAAAAACATTCAGTACTTC. Protein sequence: CASIGLAGVAKNIQYF. The chain is built from TRBV6-6 and TRBJ2-4; 13 bases match TRBD2. The CDR3 has 16 amino acids. Germline CDR1 is MNHNY and CDR2 is SVGAGI (reference sequence). V lost 7 bases, J lost 0 bases, and 3 bases stayed unmatched.

The chain joins TRBV3-1 (or the pseudogene TRBV3-2) to TRBJ2-5; D uncertain. In germline, CDR1 is LGHDT, CDR2 YNNKEL (reference sequence). Trimming pared 4 bases from V and 3 bases from J, leaving 3 bases between. The CDR3 is 11 residues long. CDR3 protein: CASSLKETQYF. The CDR3 nucleotides are TGTGCCAGCAGCCTGAAAGAGACCCAGTACTTC.

This rearrangement joins TRBV28 to TRBJ1-2; D perhaps matches TRBD1 (6 bases). CDR1 and CDR2 from the germline V gene are MDHEN and SYDVKM. The CDR3 sequence is 13 residues long. V shed 2 bases and J shed 6 bases, with 10 bases lying between them. The DNA for the CDR3 is TGTGCCAGCAGTTTAGCGGGGGGCAATGGCTACACCTTC. Protein product: CASSLAGGNGYTF.

The chain carries TRBV9 and TRBJ2-6; D remains unclear. V was pared by 2 bases and J by 2 bases, with 17 bases between. The V gene's germline CDR1 is SGDLS and CDR2 YYNGEE. CDR3 length equals 18 residues. The CDR3 reads CASSVKRGKSTGANVLTF. CDR3 DNA sequence: TGTGCCAGCAGCGTTAAGAGAGGAAAATCTACTGGGGCCAACGTCCTGACTTTC.

This chain uses TRBV28 with TRBJ1-1, with 12 bases matching TRBD1. Germline CDR1 is MDHEN and CDR2 is SYDVKM. The CDR3 consists of 15 residues. The V segment lost 4 bases and the J segment 12 bases; nucleotides outside the gene matches: 12. The CDR3, as DNA: TGTGCCAGCAGTTCCGGGACAGGGGGCGTGGGTCCACCTTTCTTT. It codes for CASSSGTGGVGPPFF.

V and J are TRBV30 and TRBJ1-5; 8 bases agree with TRBD1. The CDR3 length is 13 residues. Trimming at V came to 5 bases and at J to 4 bases, leaving 4 bases not matched to a gene. Looked up from germline, CDR1 is GTSNPN and CDR2 is SVGIG (reference sequence). CDR3 DNA: TGTGCCTGGGGGGGGACAGGAAATCAGCCCCAGCATTTT. This translates into CAWGGTGNQPQHF.

V is TRBV19 and J is TRBJ1-5; no clear D. V lost 5 bases and J lost 3, with 8 bases in between. The length of the CDR3 is 13 residues. CDR1 is LNHDA and CDR2 is SQIVND in the germline V gene (reference sequence). Written as DNA, the CDR3 is TGTGCCAGTAGTCAGAGGTTCAATCAGCCCCAGCATTTT. Protein product: CASSQRFNQPQHF.

The rearrangement links TRBV4-1 to TRBJ2-1, with 15 bases lining up with TRBD2. The CDR3 has 19 amino acids. CDR1 is MGHRA and CDR2 is YSYEKL in the germline V gene. J gave up 5 bases and V 0 bases, and 8 bases lay outside the gene matches. As DNA, the CDR3 is TGCGCCAGCAGCCAAGAGTACTGGACTAGCGGGGGGGCGAACAATGAGCAGTTCTTC. Its translation: CASSQEYWTSGGANNEQFF.

The chain carries TRBV20-1 and TRBJ2-1, with 8 bases matching TRBD2. Per the germline V gene, CDR1 is DFQATT and CDR2 is SNEGSKA (reference sequence). J gave up 12 bases and V 8 bases, and 9 bases lay outside the gene matches. The CDR3 sequence is 11 residues long. The CDR3, as DNA: TGCAGTCAAAGAGGTCTAGCGGGGCAGTTCTTC. Its translation: CSQRGLAGQFF.

V usage is TRBV5-4 and J usage is TRBJ2-1; 9 nucleotides align to TRBD2. The length of the CDR3 is 15 residues. The V gene's germline CDR1 is SGHNT and CDR2 YYREEE (reference sequence). Trimming at V came to 6 bases and at J to 2 bases, leaving 6 bases not matched to a gene. CDR3 region: CASNTPSGAYNEQFF. The CDR3 nucleotides read TGTGCCAGCAACACGCCTAGCGGGGCCTACAATGAGCAGTTCTTC.